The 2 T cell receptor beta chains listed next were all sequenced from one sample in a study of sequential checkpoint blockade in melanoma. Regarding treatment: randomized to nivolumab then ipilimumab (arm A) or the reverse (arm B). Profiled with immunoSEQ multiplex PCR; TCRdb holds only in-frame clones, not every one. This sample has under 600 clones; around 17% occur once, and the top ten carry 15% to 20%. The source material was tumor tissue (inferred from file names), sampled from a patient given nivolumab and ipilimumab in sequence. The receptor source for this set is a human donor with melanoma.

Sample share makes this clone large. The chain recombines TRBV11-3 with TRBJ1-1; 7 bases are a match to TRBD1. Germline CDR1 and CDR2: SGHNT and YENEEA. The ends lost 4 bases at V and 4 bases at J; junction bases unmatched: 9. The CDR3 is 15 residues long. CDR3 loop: CASSWATSGGTEAFF. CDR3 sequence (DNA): TGTGCCAGCAGCTGGGCGACCTCAGGGGGCACTGAAGCTTTCTTT. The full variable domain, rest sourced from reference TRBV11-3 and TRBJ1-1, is EAGVVQSPRYKIIEKKQPVAFWCNPISGHNTLYWYLQNLGQGPELLIRYENEEAVDDSQLPKDRFSAERLKGVDSTLKIQPAELGDSAVYLCASSWATSGGTEAFFGQGTRLTVV.

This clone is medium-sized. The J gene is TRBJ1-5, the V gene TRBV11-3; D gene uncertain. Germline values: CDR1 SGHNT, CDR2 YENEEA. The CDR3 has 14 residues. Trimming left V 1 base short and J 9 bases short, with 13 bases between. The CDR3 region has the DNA TGTGCCAGCAGCTTAGGAGTTGGTGGGTGGCCCCAGCATTTT. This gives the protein CASSLGVGGWPQHF.